This T cell receptor beta chain was recorded in a study of T cells in Graves' hyperthyroidism and ophthalmopathy. It was RNA transcripts that yielded the amplified TCR beta CDR3 regions. A set of HTBI primers served as the primers for a first-round RT-PCR of the TCR CDR3. TCRdb passed the multiplex PCR reads through MiXCR, listing each CDR3 protein once. The sample yields about half a million distinct CDR3 sequences, roughly 16% seen once. The V end was cut by 4 bases, the J end by 0 bases, with 10 bases between. The CDR3 has 15 amino acids. CDR1 is SGHTA, CDR2 FQGTGA, per germline. The chain joins TRBV7-3 to TRBJ2-1; tentatively, D is TRBD1 (6 bases). The origin of this receptor is a woman aged 25 to 45 with Graves' ophthalmopathy. Sequencing input: blood. This CDR3 is CASSWDMSSYNEQFF. The CDR3 DNA is TGTGCCAGCAGCTGGGACATGAGCTCCTACAATGAGCAGTTCTTC.